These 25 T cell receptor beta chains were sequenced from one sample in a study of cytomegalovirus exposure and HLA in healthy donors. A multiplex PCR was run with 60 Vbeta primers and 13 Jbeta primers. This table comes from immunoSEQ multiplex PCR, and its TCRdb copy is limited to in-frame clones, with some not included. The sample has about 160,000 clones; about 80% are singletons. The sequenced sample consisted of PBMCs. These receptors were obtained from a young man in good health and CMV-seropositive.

The CDR3 nucleotides read TGCGCCAGCAGCTTGCTGACAGTGAACACTGAAGCTTTCTTT. This gives the protein CASSLLTVNTEAFF. The chain uses TRBV5-1 and TRBJ1-1; the D gene is possibly TRBD1 (5 bases). Germline V lookup: CDR1 SGHRS, CDR2 YFSETQ. Trimming removed 1 base at V and 0 bases at J, with 7 bases between. CDR3 length equals 14 residues.

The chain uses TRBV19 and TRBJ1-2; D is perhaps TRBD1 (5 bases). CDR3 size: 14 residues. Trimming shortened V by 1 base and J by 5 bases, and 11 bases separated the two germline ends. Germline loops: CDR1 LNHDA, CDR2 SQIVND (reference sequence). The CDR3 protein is CASSIGSPGYGYTF. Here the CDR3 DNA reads TGTGCCAGTAGTATAGGATCCCCAGGGTATGGCTACACCTTC.

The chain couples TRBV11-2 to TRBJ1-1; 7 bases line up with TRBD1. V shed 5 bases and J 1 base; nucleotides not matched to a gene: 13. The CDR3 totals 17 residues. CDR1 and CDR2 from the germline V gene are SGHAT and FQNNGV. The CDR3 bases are TGTGCCAGCAGCCAACTCGGGGACAGAACTTCGAACACTGAAGCTTTCTTT. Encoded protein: CASSQLGDRTSNTEAFF.

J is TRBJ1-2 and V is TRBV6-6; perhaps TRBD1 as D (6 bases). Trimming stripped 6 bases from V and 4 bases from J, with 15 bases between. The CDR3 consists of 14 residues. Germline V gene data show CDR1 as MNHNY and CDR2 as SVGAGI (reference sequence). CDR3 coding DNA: TGTGCCAGCAGGCTAATGGGGGGGCGCTATGGCTACACCTTC. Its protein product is CASRLMGGRYGYTF.

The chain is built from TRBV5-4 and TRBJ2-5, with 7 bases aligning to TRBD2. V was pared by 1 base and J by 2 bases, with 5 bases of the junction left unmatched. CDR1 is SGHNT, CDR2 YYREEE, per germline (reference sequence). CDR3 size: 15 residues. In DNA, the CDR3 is TGTGCCAGCAGCTTGAGTGGACTAGGGCAAGAGACCCAGTACTTC. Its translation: CASSLSGLGQETQYF.

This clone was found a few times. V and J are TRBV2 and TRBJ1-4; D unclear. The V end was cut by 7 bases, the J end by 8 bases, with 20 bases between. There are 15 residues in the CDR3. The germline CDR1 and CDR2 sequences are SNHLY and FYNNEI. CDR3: CASTPLEGLGEKLFF. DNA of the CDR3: TGTGCCAGCACCCCCCTAGAGGGATTGGGCGAAAAACTGTTTTTT.

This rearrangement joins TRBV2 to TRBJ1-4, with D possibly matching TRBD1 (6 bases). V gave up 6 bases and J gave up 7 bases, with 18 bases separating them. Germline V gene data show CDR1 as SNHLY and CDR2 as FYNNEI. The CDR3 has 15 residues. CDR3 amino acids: CASRLQGREGEKLFF. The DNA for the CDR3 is TGTGCCAGCAGGCTACAGGGCCGGGAGGGTGAAAAACTGTTTTTT. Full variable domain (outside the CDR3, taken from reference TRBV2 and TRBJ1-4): EPEVTQTPSHQVTQMGQEVILRCVPISNHLYFYWYRQILGQKVEFLVSFYNNEISEKSEIFDDQFSVERPDGSNFTLKIRSTKLEDSAMYFCASRLQGREGEKLFFGSGTQLSVL.

DNA of the CDR3: TGTGCCAGCAGCCAACGGCGGGGGGCCTATGGCTACACCTTC. Its protein product is CASSQRRGAYGYTF. The chain combines TRBV7-2 with TRBJ1-2, with D perhaps TRBD1 (6 bases). Between the trimmed V and J ends, which lost 5 bases and 4 bases, there was a span of 14 bases. This CDR3 spans 14 amino acids. Germline values: CDR1 SGHTA, CDR2 FQGNSA.

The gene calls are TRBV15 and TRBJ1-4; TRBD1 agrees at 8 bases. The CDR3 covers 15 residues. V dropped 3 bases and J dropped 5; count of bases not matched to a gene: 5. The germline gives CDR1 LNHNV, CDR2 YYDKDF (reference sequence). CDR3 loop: CATSRDRQGNEKLFF. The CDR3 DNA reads TGTGCCACCAGCAGGGATCGACAGGGGAATGAAAAACTGTTTTTT.

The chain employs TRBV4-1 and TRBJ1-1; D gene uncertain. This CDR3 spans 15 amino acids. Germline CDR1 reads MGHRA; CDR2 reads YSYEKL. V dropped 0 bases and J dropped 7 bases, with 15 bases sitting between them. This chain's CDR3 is CASSQEEAESFEAFF. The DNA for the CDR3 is TGCGCCAGCAGCCAAGAGGAGGCGGAGTCCTTTGAAGCTTTCTTT.

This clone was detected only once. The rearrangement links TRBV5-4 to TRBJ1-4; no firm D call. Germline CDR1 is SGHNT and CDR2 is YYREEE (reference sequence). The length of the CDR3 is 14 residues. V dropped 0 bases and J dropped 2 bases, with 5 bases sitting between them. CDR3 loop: CASSLDLTNEKLFF. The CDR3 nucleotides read TGTGCCAGCAGCTTGGATCTGACTAATGAAAAACTGTTTTTT.

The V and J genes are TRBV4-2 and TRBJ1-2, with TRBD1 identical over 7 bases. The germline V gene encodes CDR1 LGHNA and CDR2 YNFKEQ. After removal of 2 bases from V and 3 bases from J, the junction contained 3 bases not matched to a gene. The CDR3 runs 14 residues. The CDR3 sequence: CASSQRQGDYGYTF. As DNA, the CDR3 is TGTGCCAGCAGCCAACGACAGGGTGACTATGGCTACACCTTC.

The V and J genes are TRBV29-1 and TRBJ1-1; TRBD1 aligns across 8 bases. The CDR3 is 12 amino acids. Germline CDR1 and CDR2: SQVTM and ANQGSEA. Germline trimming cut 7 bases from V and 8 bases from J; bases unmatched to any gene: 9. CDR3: CSASADREEAFF. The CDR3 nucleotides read TGCAGCGCATCAGCGGACAGGGAAGAAGCTTTCTTT.

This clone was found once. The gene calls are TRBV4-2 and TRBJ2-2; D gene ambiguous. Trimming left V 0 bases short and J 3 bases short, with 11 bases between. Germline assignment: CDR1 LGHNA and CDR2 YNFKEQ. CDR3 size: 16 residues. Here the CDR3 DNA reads TGTGCCAGCAGCCAAGAGGATGAGGTTGACACCGGGGAGCTGTTTTTT. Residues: CASSQEDEVDTGELFF.

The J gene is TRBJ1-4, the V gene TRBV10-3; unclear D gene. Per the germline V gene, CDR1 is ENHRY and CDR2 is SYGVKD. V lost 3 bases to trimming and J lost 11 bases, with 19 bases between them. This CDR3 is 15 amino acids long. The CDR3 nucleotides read TGTGCCATCAGTGACCCCGAGCTTCGGGGTTGGAAACTGTTTTTT. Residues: CAISDPELRGWKLFF.

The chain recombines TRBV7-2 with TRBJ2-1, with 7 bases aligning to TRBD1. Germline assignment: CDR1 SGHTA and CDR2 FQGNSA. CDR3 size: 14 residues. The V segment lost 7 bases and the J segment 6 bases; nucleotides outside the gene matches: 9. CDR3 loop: CASITDRDGNEQFF. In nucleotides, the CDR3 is TGTGCCAGCATCACCGACAGGGATGGCAATGAGCAGTTCTTC.

The CDR3 sequence: CASSIVERHSNTEAFF. As DNA, the CDR3 is TGTGCCAGTAGTATAGTAGAGAGACACAGTAACACTGAAGCTTTCTTT. This sequence joins TRBV19 and TRBJ1-1; D ambiguous. The CDR3 covers 16 residues. Germline assignment: CDR1 LNHDA and CDR2 SQIVND (reference sequence). Trimming removed 1 base from V and 2 bases from J, with 14 bases in between.

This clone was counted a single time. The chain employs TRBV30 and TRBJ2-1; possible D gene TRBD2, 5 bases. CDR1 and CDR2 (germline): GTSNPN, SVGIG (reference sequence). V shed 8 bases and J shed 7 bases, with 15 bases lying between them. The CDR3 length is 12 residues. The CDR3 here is CAMTTSFNEQFF. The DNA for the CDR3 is TGTGCCATGACAACTAGTTTTAATGAGCAGTTCTTC.

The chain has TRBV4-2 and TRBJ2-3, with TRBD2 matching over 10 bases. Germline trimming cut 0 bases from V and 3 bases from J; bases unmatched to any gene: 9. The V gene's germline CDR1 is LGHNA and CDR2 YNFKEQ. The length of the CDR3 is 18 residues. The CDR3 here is CASSQDPPSGSWTDTQYF. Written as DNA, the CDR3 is TGTGCCAGCAGCCAAGACCCTCCTAGCGGGAGCTGGACAGATACGCAGTATTTT.

This chain's CDR3 is CASSLEGGRETQYF. The CDR3 nucleotides read TGCGCCAGCAGCTTGGAGGGGGGGCGGGAGACCCAGTACTTC. The genes are TRBV5-1 and TRBJ2-5; tentatively, D is TRBD2 (7 bases). V was clipped by 0 bases and J by 5 bases, with 11 bases between them. The length of the CDR3 is 14 residues. From germline, CDR1 is SGHRS and CDR2 YFSETQ.

CDR3 sequence: CASSPRGSGRAGEQFF. In DNA form, the CDR3 reads TGCGCCAGCAGCCCAAGGGGAAGCGGGAGGGCAGGGGAGCAGTTCTTC. The genes are TRBV4-1 and TRBJ2-1; 10 bases match TRBD2. Per the germline V gene, CDR1 is MGHRA and CDR2 is YSYEKL. The CDR3 is 16 amino acids. Unmatched junction bases numbered 13, after V lost 4 bases and J lost 10 bases.

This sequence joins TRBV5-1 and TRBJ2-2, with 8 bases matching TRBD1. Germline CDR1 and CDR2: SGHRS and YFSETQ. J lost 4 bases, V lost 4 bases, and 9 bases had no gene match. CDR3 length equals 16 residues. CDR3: CASSQTWTGSTGELFF. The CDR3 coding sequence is TGCGCCAGCAGCCAGACCTGGACAGGGTCCACCGGGGAGCTGTTTTTT. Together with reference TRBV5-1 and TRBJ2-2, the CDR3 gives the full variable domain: KAGVTQTPRYLIKTRGQQVTLSCSPISGHRSVSWYQQTPGQGLQFLFEYFSETQRNKGNFPGRFSGRQFSNSRSEMNVSTLELGDSALYLCASSQTWTGSTGELFFGEGSRLTVL.

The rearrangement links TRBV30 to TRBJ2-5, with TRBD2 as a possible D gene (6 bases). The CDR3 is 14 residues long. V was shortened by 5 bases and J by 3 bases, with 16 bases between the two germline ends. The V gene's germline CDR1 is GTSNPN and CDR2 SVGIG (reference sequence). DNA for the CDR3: TGTGCCTGGTCGGCGGGGAGGAGGGAAGAGACCCAGTACTTC. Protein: CAWSAGRREETQYF.

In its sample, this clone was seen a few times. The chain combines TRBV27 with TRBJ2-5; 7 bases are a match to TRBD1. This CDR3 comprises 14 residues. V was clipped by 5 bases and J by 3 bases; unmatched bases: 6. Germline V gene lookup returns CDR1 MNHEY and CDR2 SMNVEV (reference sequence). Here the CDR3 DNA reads TGTGCCAGCAGTGGGACAGCAGGGGAAGAGACCCAGTACTTC. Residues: CASSGTAGEETQYF.

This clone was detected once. Written as DNA, the CDR3 is TGTGCCAGCAGCAAAGACACGGACAAAAACTCTGGAAACACCATATATTTT. Protein product: CASSKDTDKNSGNTIYF. The rearrangement joins TRBV21-1 to TRBJ1-3; the tabulated D call, TRBD1, remains unverified against the DNA. TRBV21-1 is described as a pseudogene. CDR3 length: 17 amino acids.